This entry lists 14 T cell receptor beta chains sequenced from one sample in a study of sequential checkpoint blockade in melanoma. Clones were sequenced by immunoSEQ multiplex PCR, and TCRdb holds only the in-frame ones, with some missing. The table records 15,000 to 20,000 clones, 50% to 65% of them present only once. The treatment here: randomized to nivolumab then ipilimumab (arm A) or the reverse (arm B). Specimen: CD8+ T cells sorted from blood (inferred from file names), collected from a patient given nivolumab and ipilimumab in sequence. These receptors were taken from a human donor with melanoma.

This clone has more than one count but fewer than ten. CDR3 region: CASSSTSGYNEQFF. The CDR3 DNA reads as TGTGCCAGCAGCTCGACTAGCGGTTACAATGAGCAGTTCTTC. V is TRBV5-4 and J is TRBJ2-1, with 9 bases lining up with TRBD2. CDR3 length: 14 amino acids. Per germline, CDR1 SGHNT and CDR2 YYREEE (reference sequence). V lost 3 bases, J lost 4 bases, and 2 bases stayed unmatched.

A word on this clone: With only one base between it and a far larger clone, this is likely a read error. V gene TRBV11-2 combines with J gene TRBJ2-7, with D maybe TRBD1 (5 bases). Germline CDR1 and CDR2: SGHAT and FQNNGV. There are 14 residues in the CDR3. CDR3 sequence (DNA): TGTGCCAGCAGCTCAGGGATGTGGCCCTACGAGCAGTGCTTC. It codes for CASSSGMWPYEQCF.

The chain employs TRBV10-3 and TRBJ2-6; a possible D gene is TRBD1 (5 bases). V was trimmed by 0 bases and J by 0 bases, leaving 15 bases between them. The CDR3 is 19 amino acids. Germline V gene lookup returns CDR1 ENHRY and CDR2 SYGVKD. Here the CDR3 DNA reads TGTGCCATCAGTGAGTCGAGGCAGGGAACCATCTCTGGGGCCAACGTCCTGACTTTC. Translating it yields CAISESRQGTISGANVLTF.

CDR3 in DNA: TGTGCCAGCAGTCTAGTCGGGGAAGGGTACGAGCAGTACTTC. Amino acids: CASSLVGEGYEQYF. The genes are TRBV9 and TRBJ2-7; the D gene is possibly TRBD2 (5 bases). The germline V gene encodes CDR1 SGDLS and CDR2 YYNGEE. Trimming stripped 5 bases from V and 4 bases from J, with 16 bases between. This CDR3 is 14 amino acids long.

This sequence joins TRBV6-1 and TRBJ2-7; TRBD1 is a possible D gene (6 bases). This CDR3 contains 15 residues. Germline assignment: CDR1 MNHNS and CDR2 SASEGT. V shed 4 bases and J shed 5 bases, with 18 bases lying between them. CDR3 DNA: TGTGCCAGCAGTGCCCCGCTACAGGGTTCCAACGAGCAGTACTTC. This sequence encodes CASSAPLQGSNEQYF.

The sample holds a few counts of this clone. The chain carries TRBV27 and TRBJ2-5; D might be TRBD2 (5 bases). V dropped 3 bases and J dropped 9 bases, with 17 bases sitting between them. This CDR3 comprises 14 residues. Germline values: CDR1 MNHEY, CDR2 SMNVEV (reference sequence). The CDR3 region is CASSFRTANGAQYF. The CDR3 region has the DNA TGTGCCAGCAGTTTCCGGACTGCGAACGGGGCCCAGTACTTC.

Details on this clone: Other DNA sequences in the same sample also yield this CDR3. The rearrangement links TRBV2 to TRBJ2-7, with TRBD2 matching over 9 bases. Germline V gene data show CDR1 as SNHLY and CDR2 as FYNNEI. The CDR3 extends over 14 amino acids. V lost 4 bases to trimming and J lost 2 bases; unmatched junction nucleotides: 3. The CDR3 spells CASSVLAGPYEQYF. As DNA, the CDR3 is TGTGCCAGCAGTGTTCTAGCGGGGCCCTACGAGCAGTACTTC.

The chain is built from TRBV28 and TRBJ2-3; TRBD2 matches at 11 bases. The V gene's germline CDR1 is MDHEN and CDR2 SYDVKM. CDR3 length: 15 residues. Trimming at V came to 6 bases and at J to 3 bases, leaving 5 bases not matched to a gene. CDR3 in DNA: TGTGCCAGCAGACTGACTAGCGGGGTGACAGATACGCAGTATTTT. This translates into CASRLTSGVTDTQYF.

This chain links TRBV2 with TRBJ2-7; perhaps TRBD2 as D (6 bases). V was pared by 6 bases and J by 3 bases, with 15 bases between. Germline V gene data show CDR1 as SNHLY and CDR2 as FYNNEI. The CDR3 has 14 amino acids. CDR3 DNA: TGTGCCAGCAGCCAACGGGGGACTGACTACGAGCAGTACTTC. Translation gives CASSQRGTDYEQYF.

V gene TRBV27 combines with J gene TRBJ2-2, with D perhaps TRBD1 (6 bases). The CDR3 is made up of 17 amino acids. The V end was cut by 2 bases, the J end by 1 base, with 14 bases between. CDR1 and CDR2 (germline): MNHEY, SMNVEV (reference sequence). The CDR3 nucleotides read TGTGCCAGCAGTTTACCCTTAGGGGGAGTGAACACCGGGGAGCTGTTTTTT. Translating it yields CASSLPLGGVNTGELFF.

This clone is deemed medium-sized. The chain recombines TRBV7-9 with TRBJ1-2; a weak D match, TRBD1 (5 bases). The germline V gene encodes CDR1 SEHNR and CDR2 FQNEAQ (reference sequence). The CDR3 totals 14 residues. V was pared by 1 base and J by 0 bases, with 6 bases between. The CDR3 DNA reads as TGTGCCAGCAGCTTAGGGACAACTAACTATGGCTACACCTTC. Amino acid sequence: CASSLGTTNYGYTF.

The rearrangement links TRBV27 to TRBJ2-2; 7 nucleotides agree with TRBD2. The CDR3 runs 16 residues. Germline CDR1 is MNHEY and CDR2 is SMNVEV (reference sequence). Trimming cost V 2 bases and J 3 bases; bases outside gene matches: 6. The CDR3 here is CASSLLGGDDTGELFF. The DNA for the CDR3 is TGTGCCAGCAGTTTACTTGGGGGGGACGACACCGGGGAGCTGTTTTTT.

This rearrangement joins TRBV19 to TRBJ2-6; D is possibly TRBD2 (5 bases). V lost 7 bases and J 4 bases, leaving 14 bases between the germline ends. Per the germline V gene, CDR1 is LNHDA and CDR2 is SQIVND (reference sequence). This CDR3 has 15 amino acids. The CDR3 coding sequence is TGTGCCAGTACCTTAGCCGGGGAGGGGGCCAACGTCCTGACTTTC. It yields the protein CASTLAGEGANVLTF.

V and J are TRBV9 and TRBJ2-2, with D possibly being TRBD1 (5 bases). Between the trimmed V and J ends, which lost 4 bases and 5 bases, there was a span of 9 bases. CDR1 is SGDLS, CDR2 YYNGEE, per germline. The length of the CDR3 is 13 residues. The DNA for the CDR3 is TGTGCCAGCAGCCCCAGGGTTACCGGGGAGCTGTTTTTT. Translated: CASSPRVTGELFF.